Below are 22 T cell receptor beta chains sequenced from a single sample in a study of shared clonotypes between healthy human individuals. Sequencing used immunoSEQ multiplex PCR; TCRdb keeps in-frame clones, though not all of them. This table has about 2.4 million clones, 93% appearing once. The specimen sequenced was naive CD4+ T cells from PBMCs. Subset reported: CD45RA+ positively selected. The receptors here all came from a man in his late teens or twenties in good health. Some clones in this sample may be carry-over from other donors' samples.

The rearrangement uses TRBV10-3 and TRBJ2-2, with 12 bases lining up with TRBD2. Germline values: CDR1 ENHRY, CDR2 SYGVKD. The ends lost 3 bases at V and 4 bases at J; junction bases unmatched: 3. This CDR3 spans 16 amino acids. CDR3 amino acids: CAISDASGRVTGELFF. CDR3 DNA sequence: TGTGCCATCAGTGACGCTAGCGGGAGGGTCACCGGGGAGCTGTTTTTT.

The chain is built from TRBV10-1 and TRBJ2-1, with 15 positions matching TRBD2. The CDR3 is 15 amino acids. CDR1 and CDR2 from the germline V gene are WNHNN and SYGVQD (reference sequence). V gave up 6 bases and J gave up 11 bases; unmatched junction bases: 8. CDR3 in DNA: TGCGCCAGCAGAGAAGGACTAGCGGGAGGGGAACAGCAGTTCTTC. It codes for CASREGLAGGEQQFF.

Written as DNA, the CDR3 is TGTGCCAGTAGTCCTTCTAGCAGCTCGGTCTACGAGCAGTACTTC. Residues: CASSPSSSSVYEQYF. The genes are TRBV19 and TRBJ2-7; TRBD2 is a possible D gene (5 bases). The CDR3 covers 15 residues. From germline, CDR1 is LNHDA and CDR2 SQIVND (reference sequence). Trimming stripped 5 bases from V and 3 bases from J, with 17 bases between.

This sequence joins TRBV7-3 and TRBJ2-7, with D unresolved. In germline, CDR1 is SGHTA, CDR2 FQGTGA. Trimming left V 5 bases short and J 6 bases short, with 11 bases between. This CDR3 spans 12 amino acids. The CDR3 region has the DNA TGTGCCAGCAGCCCAGGACCGGGCGAGCAGTACTTC. Translated: CASSPGPGEQYF.

The V and J genes are TRBV5-1 and TRBJ2-1; 15 nucleotides agree with TRBD2. Germline values: CDR1 SGHRS, CDR2 YFSETQ. The CDR3 covers 18 residues. V was pared by 0 bases and J by 7 bases, with 8 bases of the junction left unmatched. In DNA, the CDR3 is TGCGCCAGCAGCTTGGGGACTAGCGGGAGGGTGGGGGTAAATGAGCAGTTCTTC. Translated: CASSLGTSGRVGVNEQFF.

The chain is built from TRBV29-1 and TRBJ1-1; no firm D call. The V end was cut by 2 bases, the J end by 0 bases, with 13 bases between. The length of the CDR3 is 15 residues. CDR1 and CDR2 from the germline V gene are SQVTM and ANQGSEA. DNA for the CDR3: TGCAGCGTTGAAAATCAGCCGAGCATGAACACTGAAGCTTTCTTT. Translating it yields CSVENQPSMNTEAFF. The full variable domain, in which reference TRBV29-1 and TRBJ1-1 provide the parts outside the CDR3, is SAVISQKPSRDICQRGTSLTIQCQVDSQVTMMFWYRQQPGQSLTLIATANQGSEATYESGFVIDKFPISRPNLTFSTLTVSNMSPEDSSIYLCSVENQPSMNTEAFFGQGTRLTVV.

The chain couples TRBV5-1 to TRBJ1-1, with 7 bases aligning to TRBD1. V lost 5 bases to trimming and J lost 5 bases; unmatched junction nucleotides: 6. The CDR3 has 13 residues. Per germline, CDR1 SGHRS and CDR2 YFSETQ. The CDR3 loop reads CASRQQGGTEAFF. CDR3 DNA sequence: TGCGCCAGCAGGCAGCAGGGGGGGACTGAAGCTTTCTTT.

The chain's CDR3 is CASSRQGSDTQYF. In DNA, the CDR3 is TGTGCCAGCTCCCGACAGGGTTCAGATACGCAGTATTTT. The gene calls are TRBV18 and TRBJ2-3, with 7 bases identical to TRBD1. Germline CDR1 KGHSH, CDR2 LQKENI. The CDR3 is made up of 13 amino acids. J lost 4 bases, V lost 6 bases, and 4 bases had no gene match.

V usage is TRBV6-5 and J usage is TRBJ2-7; 10 positions agree with TRBD1. This CDR3 comprises 13 residues. The V and J ends lost 6 bases and 9 bases, in that order; junction bases with no gene match: 8. The germline CDR1 and CDR2 sequences are MNHEY and SVGAGI. CDR3 DNA sequence: TGTGCCAGCAGCCGGGACAGGGGCGATGTGCAGTACTTC. This codes for CASSRDRGDVQYF.

The chain joins TRBV5-1 to TRBJ1-4, with no clear D. The V end was cut by 0 bases, the J end by 7 bases, with 10 bases between. The CDR3 consists of 14 residues. CDR1 and CDR2 from the germline V gene are SGHRS and YFSETQ. CDR3 nucleotide sequence: TGCGCCAGCAGCTTGGCCACAGATTCTGAAAAACTGTTTTTT. Translating gives CASSLATDSEKLFF. The complete variable domain, with remaining parts taken from reference TRBV5-1 and TRBJ1-4, reads KAGVTQTPRYLIKTRGQQVTLSCSPISGHRSVSWYQQTPGQGLQFLFEYFSETQRNKGNFPGRFSGRQFSNSRSEMNVSTLELGDSALYLCASSLATDSEKLFFGSGTQLSVL.

The sample holds one count of this clone. The chain joins TRBV6-6 to TRBJ2-7, with 8 bases that match TRBD2. From germline, CDR1 is MNHNY and CDR2 SVGAGI (reference sequence). Losses at the gene ends were 4 bases for V and 3 bases for J; bases not matched to a gene: 5. CDR3 length equals 14 residues. The CDR3 region is CASSFSGVNYEQYF. The CDR3 DNA sequence: TGTGCCAGCAGTTTTAGCGGGGTAAACTACGAGCAGTACTTC.

Regarding this clone: This sample includes further DNA sequences coding for the same CDR3. This sequence joins TRBV18 and TRBJ2-7; 10 bases are shared with TRBD1. The CDR3 sequence is 14 residues long. Per the germline V gene, CDR1 is KGHSH and CDR2 is LQKENI. V lost 3 bases to trimming and J lost 5 bases; unmatched junction nucleotides: 4. CDR3 DNA sequence: TGTGCCAGCTCACCCTGGACAGGGGGTGACGAGCAGTACTTC. It codes for CASSPWTGGDEQYF.

The chain has TRBV4-2 and TRBJ2-1, with 11 positions matching TRBD2. J was trimmed by 9 bases and V by 0 bases; bases with no gene match: 7. Germline V lookup: CDR1 LGHNA, CDR2 YNFKEQ. There are 16 residues in the CDR3. CDR3 bases: TGTGCCAGCAGCCAAGATAGCGGGAGGGCAACTGGTGAGCAGTTCTTC. Its translation is CASSQDSGRATGEQFF.

V and J are TRBV7-3 and TRBJ2-5, with D perhaps TRBD2 (6 bases). Per the germline V gene, CDR1 is SGHTA and CDR2 is FQGTGA. The CDR3 consists of 16 residues. Between the trimmed V and J ends, which lost 4 bases and 5 bases, there was a span of 20 bases. This CDR3 reads CASSSRGAGGMETQYF. The CDR3 DNA follows: TGTGCCAGCAGCTCCCGTGGGGCCGGCGGGATGGAGACCCAGTACTTC.

The gene calls are TRBV9 and TRBJ2-7, with 11 bases identical to TRBD1. CDR3 size: 15 residues. Germline values: CDR1 SGDLS, CDR2 YYNGEE. V dropped 0 bases and J dropped 3; count of bases not matched to a gene: 2. The DNA of the CDR3 is TGTGCCAGCAGCGTAGCCGGGACAGGGGGCTACGAGCAGTACTTC. Amino acid sequence: CASSVAGTGGYEQYF.

Comment on this clone: Other DNA sequences in the same sample also yield this CDR3. The gene calls are TRBV5-6 and TRBJ2-7; no clear D. CDR3 size: 14 residues. V was shortened by 0 bases and J by 0 bases, with 7 bases between the two germline ends. Germline V gives CDR1 SGHDT, CDR2 YYEEEE. The CDR3 DNA reads as TGTGCCAGCAGCTTGGACAGCCGCTCCTACGAGCAGTACTTC. This codes for CASSLDSRSYEQYF.

The sample holds one count of this clone. The J gene is TRBJ2-3, the V gene TRBV5-1; D perhaps matches TRBD2 (7 bases). This CDR3 is 14 amino acids long. CDR1 is SGHRS and CDR2 is YFSETQ in the germline V gene. Deletions cut 4 bases from V and 4 bases from J, with 13 bases between. The chain's CDR3 is CASSQGGAADTQYF. CDR3 coding DNA: TGCGCCAGCAGCCAAGGGGGGGCGGCAGATACGCAGTATTTT.

This clone was detected only once. The chain uses TRBV5-1 and TRBJ2-3; 10 bases agree with TRBD1. V shed 3 bases, J shed 4 bases, and the junction held 2 bases outside the gene matches. Germline V gene data show CDR1 as SGHRS and CDR2 as YFSETQ. The CDR3 is 14 residues long. As DNA, the CDR3 is TGCGCCAGCAGCTCCGGGACAGGGGCAGATACGCAGTATTTT. This gives the protein CASSSGTGADTQYF.

This clone appeared a single time. The V call is TRBV5-1, the J call TRBJ2-7; TRBD2 aligns across 8 bases. V lost 4 bases, J lost 2 bases, and 8 bases stayed unmatched. CDR3 length: 15 residues. Germline V CDR1 and CDR2: SGHRS, YFSETQ. Written as DNA, the CDR3 is TGCGCCAGCAGCCGTGGGACTAGTGAAGCCTACGAGCAGTACTTC. Amino acid sequence: CASSRGTSEAYEQYF. Variable domain in full (rest from reference TRBV5-1 and TRBJ2-7): KAGVTQTPRYLIKTRGQQVTLSCSPISGHRSVSWYQQTPGQGLQFLFEYFSETQRNKGNFPGRFSGRQFSNSRSEMNVSTLELGDSALYLCASSRGTSEAYEQYFGPGTRLTVT.

The V and J genes are TRBV10-3 and TRBJ2-3; either TRBD1 or TRBD2 may supply D (5 bases each). Trimming left V 9 bases short and J 3 bases short, with 16 bases between. The CDR3 consists of 14 residues. Germline lookup yields CDR1 ENHRY and CDR2 SYGVKD. CDR3 nucleotide sequence: TGTGCCATTACCCGGGGCCAGAATACAGATACGCAGTATTTT. Translated, it gives CAITRGQNTDTQYF.

V gene TRBV11-2 combines with J gene TRBJ2-1, with D perhaps TRBD2 (5 bases). This CDR3 has 16 residues. V was pared by 1 base and J by 5 bases, with 15 bases between. Germline loops: CDR1 SGHAT, CDR2 FQNNGV. The CDR3 sequence: CASSLGSWERNNEQFF. For the CDR3, the DNA is TGTGCCAGCAGCTTAGGGTCTTGGGAGCGTAACAATGAGCAGTTCTTC.

The chain employs TRBV5-4 and TRBJ2-3, with D perhaps matching TRBD2 (5 bases). Germline V gene sequence: CDR1 SGHNT, CDR2 YYREEE (reference sequence). The CDR3 consists of 16 residues. V was trimmed by 0 bases and J by 1 base, leaving 12 bases between them. CDR3 sequence: CASSLGASRRTDTQYF. The CDR3 nucleotides read TGTGCCAGCAGCTTGGGGGCTAGCAGACGCACAGATACGCAGTATTTT.